A selection of T cell receptor beta chains follows, all from one sample in a study of T-cell reconstitution after alpha-beta-depleted transplantation in children. TCRdb reprocessed the PCR reads with MiXCR, giving one entry per CDR3 protein. The sample has about 830,000 distinct CDR3 sequences, roughly 15% seen once. Source: PBMCs, mostly from graft donor cells, taken 360 days after TCRalphabeta/CD19-depleted stem cell transplant. These receptor sequences come from a male patient between 10 and 17 years old who had a stem cell transplant for acute lymphoblastic leukemia, so the T cells may come from the graft donor. Each CDR3 is given with its conserved first and last residue. D genes are given only for firm matches. Size values are once, few and many counts, or a class for expanded clones, and some rows have none.

cdr3_aa cdr3_nt j_call v_call d_call clone_size
CASSQDTLAEGTDTQYF TGTGCCAGCAGCCAAGATACGCTAGCGGAAGGCACAGATACGCAGTATTTT TRBJ2-3 TRBV3-1 TRBD2 NA
CASSLNEGNNYGYTF TGTGCCAGCAGCCTGAACGAGGGCAATAACTATGGCTACACCTTC TRBJ1-2 TRBV7-9 NA few
CASSGLSPYEQYF TGTGCCAGCAGCGGACTATCCCCCTACGAGCAGTACTTC TRBJ2-7 TRBV12-3/TRBV12-4 NA many
CASSPGRRDWNEQFF TGTGCCAGCAGCCCAGGGAGAAGGGACTGGAATGAGCAGTTCTTC TRBJ2-1 TRBV25-1 NA few
CSARRTGRNTIYF TGCAGCGCCCGCCGGACAGGGAGAAACACCATATATTTT TRBJ1-3 TRBV29-1 TRBD1 few
CASSQLAGVTNTGELFF TGTGCCAGCAGCCAACTAGCGGGAGTAACGAACACCGGGGAGCTGTTTTTT TRBJ2-2 TRBV3-1 TRBD2 NA
CASHPGTGAADTQYF TGCGCCAGCCACCCCGGGACAGGGGCAGCAGATACGCAGTATTTT TRBJ2-3 TRBV5-1 TRBD1 NA
CASSSFLRAVSQYEQYF TGTGCCAGCAGCTCGTTCCTGAGGGCGGTCTCACAATACGAGCAGTACTTC TRBJ2-7 TRBV11-2 NA NA
CASSQFPPGLAGTDTQYF TGCGCCAGCAGCCAATTCCCTCCGGGACTAGCGGGAACAGATACGCAGTATTTT TRBJ2-3 TRBV4-1 TRBD2 few
CASSLSGTSDIQYF TGCGCCAGCAGCTTGAGCGGGACGAGTGACATTCAGTACTTC TRBJ2-4 TRBV5-1 TRBD2 NA
CASSATGPPNEKLFF TGTGCCAGCTCAGCCACAGGGCCCCCTAATGAAAAACTGTTTTTT TRBJ1-4 TRBV18 NA few
CASRGDSYEQYF TGTGCCAGCAGGGGTGACAGCTACGAGCAGTACTTC TRBJ2-7 TRBV9 NA many
CASSPTGLEQYF TGCGCCAGCAGCCCGACGGGACTTGAGCAGTACTTC TRBJ2-7 TRBV5-1 NA many
CASSSGTRGSYEQYF TGCGCCAGCAGTTCCGGGACTAGAGGCTCCTACGAGCAGTACTTC TRBJ2-7 TRBV5-1 TRBD2 few
CSARGGLAGLSHNEQFF TGCAGTGCTAGAGGCGGACTAGCGGGATTAAGCCACAATGAGCAGTTCTTC TRBJ2-1 TRBV20-1 TRBD2 few
CASSPLLRGKSSYEQYF TGCGCCAGCAGCCCCCTTTTAAGGGGCAAGAGCTCCTACGAGCAGTACTTC TRBJ2-7 TRBV5-1 NA few
CASSRTEVRANVLTF TGTGCCAGCAGCCGTACCGAGGTTAGGGCCAACGTCCTGACTTTC TRBJ2-6 TRBV12-3/TRBV12-4 NA NA
CASSFGSGRKGYRRGTDTQYF TGTGCCAGCAGTTTCGGCAGCGGGAGAAAAGGTTATAGACGGGGCACAGATACGCAGTATTTT TRBJ2-3 TRBV12-3/TRBV12-4 TRBD2 many
CSARGSSGRPSSTDTQYF TGCAGTGCCAGGGGGTCTAGCGGGAGGCCTTCTAGCACAGATACGCAGTATTTT TRBJ2-3 TRBV20-1 TRBD2 NA
CASSARRDRSYEQYF TGTGCCAGCAGCGCCCGCCGGGACAGATCCTACGAGCAGTACTTC TRBJ2-7 TRBV7-8 TRBD1 NA
CASSQDINTDTQFF TGCGCCAGCAGCCAAGATATAAACACAGATACGCAGTTTTTT TRBJ2-3 TRBV4-3 NA NA
CASSPVTGKYNEQFF TGTGCCAGCAGCCCGGTCACGGGTAAATACAATGAGCAGTTCTTC TRBJ2-1 TRBV14 NA NA
CASSVTGLNTYEQYF TGTGCCAGCAGCGTCACGGGACTGAACACCTACGAGCAGTACTTC TRBJ2-7 TRBV9 NA NA